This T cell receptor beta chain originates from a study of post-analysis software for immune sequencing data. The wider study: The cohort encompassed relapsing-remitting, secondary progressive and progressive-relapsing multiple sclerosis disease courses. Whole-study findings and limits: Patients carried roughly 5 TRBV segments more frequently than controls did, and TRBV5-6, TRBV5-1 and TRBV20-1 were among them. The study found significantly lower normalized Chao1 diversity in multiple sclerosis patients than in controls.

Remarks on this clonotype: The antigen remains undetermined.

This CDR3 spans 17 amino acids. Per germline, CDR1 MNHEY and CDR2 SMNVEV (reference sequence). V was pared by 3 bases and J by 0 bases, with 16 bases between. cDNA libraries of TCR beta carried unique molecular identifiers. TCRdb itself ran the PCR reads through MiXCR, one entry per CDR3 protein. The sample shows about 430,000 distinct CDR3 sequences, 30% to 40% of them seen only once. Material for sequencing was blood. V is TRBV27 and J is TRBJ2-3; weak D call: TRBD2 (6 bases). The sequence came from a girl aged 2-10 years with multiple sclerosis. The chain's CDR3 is CASSLYRDLASTDTQYF. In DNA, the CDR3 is TGTGCCAGCAGTTTGTACCGGGACTTAGCTAGCACAGATACGCAGTATTTT.